This T cell receptor beta chain was identified in a study of PD-L1 blockade in urothelial cancer. Overall study: Males with bladder-origin urothelial cancer constituted about nine tenths of the roughly 30 patients. Blood analysis was done at 3 weeks (second dose) and 6 weeks after treatment began. There were a median of approximately 150,000 T cells in blood samples.

The V and J ends lost 5 bases and 1 base, in that order; junction bases with no gene match: 8. Germline V gene data show CDR1 as MDHEN and CDR2 as SYDVKM. The CDR3 runs to 17 residues. Time point meaning: pretreatment peripheral blood. A total of 1 to 8 samples per patient were collected pretreatment and on-treatment. Data came from immunoSEQ multiplex PCR; TCRdb stores just in-frame clones and leaves some out. The sample holds 37,000 or so clones, 84% seen once. The source is a man in his fifties or sixties with urothelial cancer. V is TRBV28 and J is TRBJ2-2, with 9 bases matching TRBD1. Source: PBMCs, taken around atezolizumab (anti-PD-L1) treatment. The CDR3 sequence is CASSRGGGQGNTGELFF. For the CDR3, the DNA is TGTGCCAGCAGTCGAGGGGGGGGACAGGGGAACACCGGGGAGCTGTTTTTT. The full variable domain, with the rest looked up from reference TRBV28 and TRBJ2-2, is DVKVTQSSRYLVKRTGEKVFLECVQDMDHENMFWYRQDPGLGLRLIYFSYDVKMKEKGDIPEGYSVSREKKERFSLILESASTNQTSMYLCASSRGGGQGNTGELFFGEGSRLTVL.